A selection of T cell receptor beta chains follows, all from one sample in a study of blood T cells in healthy people across ages. A single record per CDR3 protein comes from TCRdb applying MiXCR to the 5' RACE reads. This sample has about 1.4 million distinct CDR3 sequences, with roughly 64% found just once. Sample: blood. Receptors were obtained from a man younger than 35 in good health. The conserved cysteine and the conserved F or W are not part of the CDR3 here. Only part of the rows carry a size: once, few, many, or a class if the clone is expanded.

cdr3_aa j_call clone_size v_call
ASSSRTGLNEKLF TRBJ1-4 once TRBV7-2
ASSFLDRGYEQY - - TRBV27
ATNGPSSYNEQF TRBJ2-1 few TRBV10-3
ASMLSGGLSYNEQF TRBJ2-1 - TRBV27
AISAGTAQETQY - - TRBV10-3
AISESVTNTEAF TRBJ1-1 - TRBV10-3
AWGRQGLYEQY TRBJ2-7 - TRBV30
ASSFSAQGIYGYT TRBJ1-2 few TRBV12-3/TRBV12-4
AISESNSGANVLT TRBJ2-6 few TRBV10-3
SATGQGYNEQF TRBJ2-1 few TRBV29-1
ASSQEGHMYQETQY TRBJ2-5 - TRBV3-1
SARDRTRGSAETQY TRBJ2-5 once TRBV20-1
ASSQGIDSRNEQF TRBJ2-1 - TRBV3-1
SAWTGGEKLF TRBJ1-4 - TRBV29-1
ATSRQGNEQY TRBJ2-5 - TRBV15
SARGFLLAYNEQF TRBJ2-1 few TRBV20-1
ASSQEGAVSNQPQH TRBJ1-5 - TRBV4-2
SVESGGELYEQY TRBJ2-7 few TRBV29-1
ASSSTSGGAYRTDTQY TRBJ2-3 few TRBV7-2
ASSLGQGVEGYT TRBJ1-2 - TRBV5-1
ASSQPRTGSRDEQY TRBJ2-7 once TRBV4-1
ASSQSRLGEQY - - TRBV3-1
ASRDMDRDSPLH TRBJ1-6 once TRBV7-6
ATLGGVMGEKLF TRBJ1-4 - TRBV6-1
AGAGGNEQF TRBJ2-1 - TRBV2
ASSRAGVGEAF TRBJ1-1 - TRBV4-1
SVEGGGAREQF TRBJ2-1 - TRBV29-1
ASSVDGYQPPH TRBJ1-5 - TRBV9
ASSISQGEHSGANVLT TRBJ2-6 - TRBV13
ASSSWVSGGIQETQY TRBJ2-5 once TRBV9
SVLPTEETQY TRBJ2-5 - TRBV29-1
SARVTGSDTQY TRBJ2-3 - TRBV20-1
ASSYGPTQPQH TRBJ1-5 few TRBV6-2/TRBV6-3
ASSLARQPRYEQY TRBJ2-7 once TRBV12-3/TRBV12-4
SAYAGGLSYNEQY - once TRBV20-1
SASLGQISYEQY - - TRBV20-1
ASSQEPGAETQY TRBJ2-5 - TRBV4-1
ATSRGTAVSSGNTIY TRBJ1-3 - TRBV15
ASSPHSTPNEKLF TRBJ1-4 few TRBV28
ATSDFGTRTDTQY TRBJ2-3 few TRBV24-1
ASSLIRAQETQY TRBJ2-5 once TRBV13
ASSRTSDFTGELF TRBJ2-2 - TRBV7-2
ASRPGDRGANYGYT TRBJ1-2 - TRBV6-1
ASSQAPLYEQY TRBJ2-7 - TRBV4-2
ASSGYRGLDEQF TRBJ2-1 - TRBV10-1
ASSTGGRQGYEQY TRBJ2-7 few TRBV27
SECIEGGEMNYGYT TRBJ1-2 - TRBV20-1
ASRGLQGDTEAF TRBJ1-1 - TRBV7-9